This T cell receptor (beta chain) is drawn from a study of B cell selection in AIRE deficiency. Findings and caveats of the study: CDR3s were shorter in shared Treg sequences, reflecting few non-templated nucleotide insertions. About 29% of healthy-donor shared Treg TCRbeta sequences appeared in patient Tconv cells.

The trim removed 4 bases at V and 3 bases at J, leaving 2 bases unmatched. The CDR3 is made up of 14 amino acids. CDR1 is SGHDT and CDR2 is YYEEEE in the germline V gene. TCRdb's table, derived via immunoSEQ multiplex PCR, lists solely in-frame clones and lacks some. The sample shows some 24,000 clones, around 96% of them seen only once. Conventional CD4 T cells were sorted as CD4+CD127+ cells. Of note for this clone: Its antigen is currently unknown.

The chain carries TRBV5-6 and TRBJ1-5, with 9 bases fitting TRBD1. This receptor was taken from a human donor in good health. Sequenced input: CD4+CD127+ conventional T cells sorted from PBMCs. In DNA, the CDR3 is TGTGCCAGCAGCCGGGACAGGGTCAATCAGCCCCAGCATTTT. The encoded protein is CASSRDRVNQPQHF.